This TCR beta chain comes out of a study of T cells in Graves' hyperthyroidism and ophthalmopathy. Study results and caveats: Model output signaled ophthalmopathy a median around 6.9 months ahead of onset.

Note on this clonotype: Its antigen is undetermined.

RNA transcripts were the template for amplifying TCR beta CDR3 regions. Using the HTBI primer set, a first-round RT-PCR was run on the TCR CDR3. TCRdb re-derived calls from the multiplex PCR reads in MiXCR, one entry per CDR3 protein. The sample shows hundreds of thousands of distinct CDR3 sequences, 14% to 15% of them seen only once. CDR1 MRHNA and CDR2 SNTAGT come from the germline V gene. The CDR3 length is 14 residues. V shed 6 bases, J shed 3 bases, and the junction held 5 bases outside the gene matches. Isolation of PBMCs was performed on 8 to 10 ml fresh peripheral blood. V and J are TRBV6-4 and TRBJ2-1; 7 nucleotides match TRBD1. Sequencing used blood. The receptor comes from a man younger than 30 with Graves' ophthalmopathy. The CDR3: CASRKGTDYNEQFF. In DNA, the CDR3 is TGTGCCAGCAGGAAAGGGACAGACTACAATGAGCAGTTCTTC.